This T cell receptor (beta chain) was sequenced during a study of cytotoxic CD8 clonotypes in ibrutinib-treated CLL (dated by TCRdb to about 2021). About the study as a whole: The cohort was composed of more than ten relapsed/refractory and roughly 16 treatment-naive patients; IGHV unmutated status was identified in 17 to 18 patients. Responses were partial in around 24 patients and complete in 2; after median approximately 66 months follow-up, 14 stayed in remission and about 12 progressed. Response samples were obtained after a median of around 11 months of treatment, with a range of roughly 6 to 36 months. On average, each sample had roughly 260,000 productive templates and approximately 89,000 productive rearrangements. Of the approximately 86 participants in the trial, about two dozen had longitudinal samples available. Cryopreserved peripheral blood mononuclear cells were collected before treatment, at response, and at either disease progression or sustained remission. Every sample from remission and from progressive disease was obtained while the patients were still on ibrutinib.

The study at large found these results: Sampling times were not matched between patients in sustained remission and patients whose disease was progressing, and lymph node repertoires were not examined. Baseline clonality was found to be higher than that of age-matched healthy donors and was strongly correlated with circulating CD8+ T-cell counts. An increase in clonality was observed at ibrutinib response, with clonality remaining stable during sustained remission and falling back toward baseline at progression. Public clonotypes were found to be uncommon and were observed to contract or remain stable during treatment; the increase in clonality was shown to reflect expansion of private clonotypes at ibrutinib response.

What this sample's time point label stands for: approximately 11 months on ibrutinib. Roughly 2 micrograms of genomic DNA were extracted from cryopreserved PBMCs for TCR beta library preparation. High-throughput TCR beta sequencing was performed on longitudinal blood samples from CLL patients receiving ibrutinib monotherapy. The patients took part in an open-label, single-center phase 2 trial of ibrutinib monotherapy. This clone was observed a single time. Which antigen it targets is not known. Per-base qualities were not stored, and no clone one base away is much larger. The goal of deep resolution MiSeq sequencing was a depth between 1 in 1 million and 1 in 200,000 T cells, and coverage averaged 10x per clonotype. The immunoSEQ hsTCRB Kit was used to generate TCR beta libraries. In the authors' own workflow: Data were analyzed with ImmunoSEQ Data Assistant and ImmunoSEQ Analyzer, with V, D and J genes assigned per IMGT definitions. Clonality was computed as one minus normalized Shannon entropy of productive rearrangement frequencies, ranging from 0 to 1. Public clonotype analysis was restricted to overrepresented clonotypes comprising at least 0.05% of each patient's repertoire. Roughly 12 age-matched healthy donor repertoires from immuneACCESS were used as controls for clonality. Sourced from immuneACCESS, this table was stored by TCRdb with only in-frame sequences that have V and J called. A share of the clones is absent; for the studies checked, an unresolved V gene accounts for under half, and the remainder has no known explanation. Clone size and V and J calls were adopted from that table, with D and trimming inferred from the DNA. This sample lists hundreds of thousands of clones; 60% to 80% were detected once. The ten largest clones add up to roughly 11% of the sample.

CDR1 is given as PRHDT and CDR2 as FYEKMQ, both from the germline V gene (reference sequence). V loses 5 bases at its end and J loses 2 bases; junction bases beyond the gene matches: 7. The CDR3, cysteine through phenylalanine, is 16 amino acids long. Of the read, only the CDR3 DNA is kept; its 48 bases are in frame from base 1. The chain is made from TRBV13 and TRBJ2-3; 10 bases in the junction line up with TRBD2. Sequenced here: PBMCs, sampled after 12 months of ibrutinib treatment. This clonotype originated in a human donor with chronic lymphocytic leukemia. The CDR3 has the sequence CASSLGLAATTDTQYF. The DNA sequence is TGTGCCAGCAGCCTCGGACTAGCGGCGACCACAGATACGCAGTATTTT.